A selection of T cell receptor beta chains follows, all from one sample in a study of CD8 T cells in ankylosing spondylitis. MiXCR, run by TCRdb on the 5' RACE reads, gives a single entry per CDR3 protein. This table has about 160,000 distinct CDR3 sequences, approximately 44% appearing once. What was sequenced was synovial fluid, either unsorted or a sorted T cell fraction (not recorded which). The origin of the receptors is a male donor with ankylosing spondylitis. CDR3s include the opening cysteine and the closing phenylalanine or tryptophan. Fields, in order: V gene, D gene, CDR3 protein. The D gene is left open where the match is weak.

V: TRBV7-8
D: NA
CDR3: CASSLGDDGITGELFF

V: TRBV12-3/TRBV12-4
D: NA
CDR3: CASSFTRVDTQYF

V: TRBV4-1
D: NA
CDR3: CASSQEFFRRAIYEQYF

V: TRBV14
D: TRBD1
CDR3: CASSHWTGTEAFF

V: TRBV6-6
D: NA
CDR3: CASSTSHRNEQFF

V: TRBV25-1
D: NA
CDR3: CASSELIPHGYTF

V: TRBV4-2
D: TRBD1
CDR3: CASSQGGTGAAHRYDEQFF

V: TRBV20-1
D: NA
CDR3: CSASPPRPTTYEQYF

V: TRBV20-1
D: NA
CDR3: CSARDLARGETQYF

V: TRBV7-3
D: NA
CDR3: CASSHSGGAKETQYF

V: TRBV5-1
D: TRBD1
CDR3: CASSLAWDRENNEQFF

V: TRBV7-2
D: TRBD1
CDR3: CASSYSADRRDYGYTF

V: TRBV24-1
D: NA
CDR3: CATQDSRDTGELFF